One sample yielded the 28 T cell receptor beta chains listed below, sequenced in a study of blood T cell repertoires in COVID-19. Profiling relied on immunoSEQ multiplex PCR, and the TCRdb table lists in-frame clones only, not all of them. The sample includes over 120,000 clones, over 80% of them seen just once. The material sequenced was peripheral blood. The receptor set was obtained from a man aged 45-65 years who had recovered from COVID-19.

The chain links TRBV5-1 to TRBJ2-1; 8 nucleotides agree with TRBD2. The CDR3 contains 15 residues. Germline V lookup: CDR1 SGHRS, CDR2 YFSETQ. The V segment lost 1 base and the J segment 4 bases; nucleotides outside the gene matches: 4. The CDR3 here is CASSLKAGEYNEQFF. The DNA for the CDR3 is TGCGCCAGCAGCTTGAAAGCGGGGGAGTACAATGAGCAGTTCTTC.

V gene TRBV27 combines with J gene TRBJ1-5, with TRBD1 matching 8 bases. This CDR3 has 16 residues. Germline V lookup: CDR1 MNHEY, CDR2 SMNVEV (reference sequence). The junction had 14 bases not matched to a gene; V was cut back by 5 bases and J by 8 bases. CDR3 residues: CASSPTRGQAEEPQHF. CDR3 nucleotides: TGTGCCAGCAGTCCCACCAGGGGACAGGCAGAGGAGCCCCAGCATTTT.

The chain employs TRBV7-9 and TRBJ1-2; 8 nucleotides align to TRBD1. In germline, CDR1 is SEHNR, CDR2 FQNEAQ (reference sequence). This CDR3 comprises 15 residues. V trimming: 1 base; J trimming: 6 bases; junction bases outside the gene matches: 7. The CDR3 spells CASSLVTGGTNGYTF. The DNA of the CDR3 is TGTGCCAGCAGCTTAGTTACAGGGGGGACAAATGGCTACACCTTC.

The genes are TRBV21-1 and TRBJ1-2; the listed D gene, TRBD1, was not tested against the DNA. TRBV21-1 counts as a pseudogene. The CDR3 runs to 14 residues. The CDR3 coding sequence is TGTGCCAGCAGCGCCCCCGGGACAGGGGTAGGCTACACCTTC. Its protein is CASSAPGTGVGYTF.

This clone appeared once. This rearrangement joins TRBV9 to TRBJ1-1; a possible D gene is TRBD1 (5 bases). The V and J ends lost 0 bases and 3 bases respectively, with 12 bases between them. The CDR3 sequence is 15 residues long. Germline lookup yields CDR1 SGDLS and CDR2 YYNGEE. The CDR3 here is CASSVDGREDTEAFF. CDR3 nucleotides: TGTGCCAGCAGCGTAGATGGCAGGGAAGACACTGAAGCTTTCTTT.

CDR3 DNA: TGCGCCAGCAGCCAAGAGAGGGGGTCTGGAAACACCATATATTTT. Translation: CASSQERGSGNTIYF. This sequence joins TRBV4-3 and TRBJ1-3, with TRBD1 as a possible D gene (6 bases). CDR3 length equals 15 residues. Germline assignment: CDR1 LGHNA and CDR2 YSLEER. Trimming pared 0 bases from V and 1 base from J, leaving 7 bases between.

This CDR3 is CASRKEGLDYGYTF. The CDR3 bases are TGTGCCAGCAGAAAGGAGGGGCTCGACTATGGCTACACCTTC. The genes are TRBV6-5 and TRBJ1-2; perhaps TRBD1 as D (5 bases). The CDR3 is 14 amino acids. V was pared by 6 bases and J by 3 bases, with 14 bases between. Germline CDR1 is MNHEY and CDR2 is SVGAGI.

The chain has TRBV11-2 and TRBJ2-2, with a tentative D call TRBD1 (6 bases). Germline V lookup: CDR1 SGHAT, CDR2 FQNNGV. The CDR3 is 15 residues long. Trimming cost V 5 bases and J 4 bases, with 14 bases left between them. CDR3 in DNA: TGTGCCAGCAGCACCGGACAGTCAAGCACCGGGGAGCTGTTTTTT. This sequence encodes CASSTGQSSTGELFF.

This clone was counted only a few times. This chain links TRBV19 with TRBJ2-1; TRBD1 is a possible D gene (6 bases). V was cut by 1 base and J by 10 bases, with 14 bases left in between. The CDR3 is made up of 14 amino acids. Germline V gene data show CDR1 as LNHDA and CDR2 as SQIVND (reference sequence). The CDR3 DNA reads TGTGCCAGTAGTATAGGAGACAGGCGCGGGGAGCAGTTCTTC. This sequence encodes CASSIGDRRGEQFF.

This clone was seen just once. The rearrangement uses TRBV5-1 and TRBJ2-1; 9 bases agree with TRBD1. This CDR3 is built from 14 residues. Looked up from germline, CDR1 is SGHRS and CDR2 is YFSETQ. J gave up 5 bases and V 0 bases, and 0 bases lay outside the gene matches. CDR3 nucleotide sequence: TGCGCCAGCAGCTTGGGACAGGGGGACAATGAGCAGTTCTTC. This translates into CASSLGQGDNEQFF. Filled out from reference TRBV5-1 and TRBJ2-1, the complete variable domain reads KAGVTQTPRYLIKTRGQQVTLSCSPISGHRSVSWYQQTPGQGLQFLFEYFSETQRNKGNFPGRFSGRQFSNSRSEMNVSTLELGDSALYLCASSLGQGDNEQFFGPGTRLTVL.

The rearrangement links TRBV12-3 or TRBV12-4 to TRBJ1-2; weak D call: TRBD1 (6 bases). This CDR3 contains 11 residues. The V gene lost 4 bases and the J gene lost 7 bases, with 7 bases spanning the gap. CDR3 loop: CASSSRGGYTF. The CDR3 nucleotides read TGTGCCAGCAGTTCCAGGGGTGGCTACACCTTC.

This clone was recorded once. The V gene is TRBV11-3, the J gene TRBJ1-1; 9 positions agree with TRBD1. This CDR3 contains 14 residues. Germline values: CDR1 SGHNT, CDR2 YENEEA. Trimming removed 7 bases from V and 3 bases from J; junction bases left unmatched: 6. Here the CDR3 reads CASTTGGADTEAFF. For the CDR3, the DNA is TGTGCCAGCACTACAGGGGGCGCGGACACTGAAGCTTTCTTT.

The V and J genes are TRBV5-4 and TRBJ2-3; TRBD2 agrees at 14 bases. The CDR3 covers 18 residues. Losses at the gene ends were 3 bases for V and 6 bases for J; bases not matched to a gene: 12. Germline-derived CDR1 and CDR2 are SGHNT and YYREEE (reference sequence). CDR3 region: CASSSGRTSGGRVDTQYF. The CDR3 DNA follows: TGTGCCAGCAGCTCCGGTCGGACTAGCGGGGGGAGGGTGGATACGCAGTATTTT.

The table lists this clone with a count of one. The rearrangement links TRBV10-3 to TRBJ1-2; D unclear. Germline loops: CDR1 ENHRY, CDR2 SYGVKD. CDR3 length: 14 residues. The V end lost 2 bases, the J end lost 2 bases, and 9 bases lay between the germline ends. CDR3 amino acids: CAISEATLNYGYTF. DNA of the CDR3: TGTGCCATCAGTGAGGCGACACTGAACTATGGCTACACCTTC.

This rearrangement joins TRBV9 to TRBJ2-5; TRBD2 matches at 14 bases. CDR3 length: 15 residues. Germline V gene sequence: CDR1 SGDLS, CDR2 YYNGEE. V lost 2 bases to trimming and J lost 4 bases; unmatched junction nucleotides: 1. The CDR3, as DNA: TGTGCCAGCAGCGTCGGACTAGCGGGGGGAGAGACCCAGTACTTC. Protein: CASSVGLAGGETQYF.

The chain is built from TRBV2 and TRBJ2-3; 12 bases align to TRBD2. The trim removed 3 bases at V and 4 bases at J, leaving 2 bases unmatched. Germline values: CDR1 SNHLY, CDR2 FYNNEI. This CDR3 is built from 15 residues. The DNA for the CDR3 is TGTGCCAGCAGTGAGCTAGCGGGGGGGGCAGATACGCAGTATTTT. Translated: CASSELAGGADTQYF.

The chain employs TRBV14 and TRBJ2-1; D is perhaps TRBD1 (6 bases). This CDR3 comprises 15 residues. CDR1 and CDR2 (germline): SGHDN, FVKESK. The V and J ends lost 3 bases and 5 bases respectively, with 14 bases between them. CDR3 residues: CASSQAGTRHNEQFF. The CDR3 DNA reads as TGTGCCAGCAGCCAGGCCGGGACACGACACAATGAGCAGTTCTTC. The full variable domain, rest sourced from reference TRBV14 and TRBJ2-1, is EAGVTQFPSHSVIEKGQTVTLRCDPISGHDNLYWYRRVMGKEIKFLLHFVKESKQDESGMPNNRFLAERTGGTYSTLKVQPAELEDSGVYFCASSQAGTRHNEQFFGPGTRLTVL.

This clone was detected once. J is TRBJ2-7 and V is TRBV7-9; 10 positions agree with TRBD1. The V gene's germline CDR1 is SEHNR and CDR2 FQNEAQ (reference sequence). The CDR3 is 15 amino acids. V was pared by 5 bases and J by 3 bases, with 7 bases of the junction left unmatched. In nucleotides, the CDR3 is TGTGCCAGCAGCGGCTGGACAGGGGGTTACTACGAGCAGTACTTC. Translated: CASSGWTGGYYEQYF.

This chain links TRBV27 with TRBJ1-4; the D is unclear. The CDR3 runs to 14 residues. V shed 6 bases and J shed 4 bases, with 12 bases lying between them. The V gene's germline CDR1 is MNHEY and CDR2 SMNVEV (reference sequence). CDR3 residues: CASRSVRNNEKLFF. CDR3 DNA sequence: TGTGCCAGCAGAAGTGTCAGAAATAATGAAAAACTGTTTTTT.

This chain uses TRBV4-2 with TRBJ1-4; D is possibly TRBD1 (6 bases). Germline loops: CDR1 LGHNA, CDR2 YNFKEQ. V was shortened by 1 base and J by 0 bases, with 21 bases between the two germline ends. The CDR3 runs 20 residues. This chain's CDR3 is CASSQALNWGGGSTNEKLFF. The CDR3, as DNA: TGTGCCAGCAGCCAAGCCTTGAATTGGGGAGGGGGGTCAACTAATGAAAAACTGTTTTTT.

The V and J genes are TRBV27 and TRBJ1-6; perhaps TRBD1 as D (5 bases). The CDR3 covers 14 residues. The V end was cut by 5 bases, the J end by 1 base, with 6 bases between. Germline V gene data show CDR1 as MNHEY and CDR2 as SMNVEV (reference sequence). This chain's CDR3 is CASSAGSYNSPLHF. The DNA for the CDR3 is TGTGCCAGCAGTGCAGGGTCCTATAATTCACCCCTCCACTTT.

This chain links TRBV6-6 with TRBJ2-2; 13 bases are shared with TRBD2. V lost 5 bases, J lost 5 bases, and 8 bases stayed unmatched. Germline V gene data show CDR1 as MNHNY and CDR2 as SVGAGI (reference sequence). This CDR3 has 17 residues. This CDR3 is CASSQLAGGPRTGELFF. The DNA of the CDR3 is TGTGCCAGCAGTCAACTAGCGGGGGGGCCAAGGACCGGGGAGCTGTTTTTT.

In regard to this clone: Mismatch with germline at one junction end may stem from a read error. V usage is TRBV7-6 and J usage is TRBJ1-6; 8 nucleotides align to TRBD1. This CDR3 has 15 residues. Germline CDR1 is SGHVS and CDR2 is FNYEAQ. CDR3 nucleotide sequence: TGTGCCAGCAGTTTAGGGCAGGGGGCAAGATCACCCCTCCACTTT. Encoded protein: CASSLGQGARSPLHF.

V gene TRBV28 combines with J gene TRBJ2-7; 7 bases line up with TRBD1. Trimming at V came to 5 bases and at J to 6 bases, leaving 10 bases not matched to a gene. CDR1 and CDR2 from the germline V gene are MDHEN and SYDVKM. This CDR3 contains 14 residues. The CDR3 DNA is TGTGCCAGCAGTCCCCCGACAGGGCGAAGCGAGCAGTACTTC. Protein: CASSPPTGRSEQYF.

This chain uses TRBV6-2 or TRBV6-3 with TRBJ2-7; no definite D call. V lost 0 bases and J lost 3, with 9 bases in between. CDR3 length: 14 amino acids. The germline V gene has CDR1 MNHEY and CDR2 SVGEGT. Here the CDR3 DNA reads TGTGCCAGCAGTTACTCGTTTCCCAACTACGAGCAGTACTTC. This encodes CASSYSFPNYEQYF.

The chain has TRBV3-1 (or the pseudogene TRBV3-2) and TRBJ1-5; TRBD1 might be the D (5 bases). Germline V gene data show CDR1 as LGHDT and CDR2 as YNNKEL (reference sequence). The CDR3 is 14 amino acids. The V end was cut by 1 base, the J end by 6 bases, with 10 bases between. The CDR3: CASSQGRGGQPQHF. For the CDR3, the DNA is TGTGCCAGCAGCCAAGGAAGGGGAGGTCAGCCCCAGCATTTT.

The V gene is TRBV7-2, the J gene TRBJ2-2; maybe TRBD2 (7 bases). The ends were cut back, 7 bases at V and 0 bases at J, with 15 bases in the middle. Per germline, CDR1 SGHTA and CDR2 FQGNSA. The CDR3 contains 16 residues. The CDR3 loop is CASTLSGGANTGELFF. CDR3 nucleotides: TGTGCCAGCACCCTATCGGGGGGCGCGAACACCGGGGAGCTGTTTTTT.

The CDR3 region has the DNA TGTGCCAGCAAACAGGGGTCCTCGCCTAATTACGAGCAGTACTTC. As protein: CASKQGSSPNYEQYF. The V and J genes are TRBV6-5 and TRBJ2-7; 7 positions match TRBD1. This CDR3 is 15 amino acids long. CDR1 and CDR2 (germline): MNHEY, SVGAGI. Trimming at V came to 7 bases and at J to 4 bases, leaving 13 bases not matched to a gene.